Detailed here is one T cell receptor (beta chain). This sample was taken from a study of T cells in Graves' hyperthyroidism and ophthalmopathy. Amplification of TCR beta CDR3 regions used RNA as the template. During a first-round RT-PCR of the TCR CDR3, the HTBI primer set was used. From the multiplex PCR reads, TCRdb called clonotypes with MiXCR, one entry per CDR3 protein. The sample holds some 530,000 distinct CDR3 sequences, less than 25% seen once. The CDR3 consists of 12 residues. Looked up from germline, CDR1 is SGHRS and CDR2 is YFSETQ. Trimming stripped 4 bases from V and 7 bases from J, with 11 bases between.

The TCR was taken from a woman in her sixties or seventies with Graves' ophthalmopathy. The genes are TRBV5-1 and TRBJ1-1, with a possible D match to TRBD1 (5 bases). The sample consisted of blood. CDR3 in DNA: TGCGCCAGCAGCCAACGGGGGATTGAAGCTTTCTTT. Residues: CASSQRGIEAFF.